This T cell receptor beta chain is drawn from a study of regulatory T cells in long-lasting Graves disease. Study summary: Persistent cases were those of Graves' disease that involved over 5 years of antithyroid drugs with positive TSH receptor antibodies.

V lost 4 bases and J lost 4, with 10 bases in between. The CDR3 spans 13 residues. Specified time point: persistent/refractory GD, antithyroid drugs over 5 years with positive TRAb. RNA isolated from PBMCs was used to make the TCR library. This clonotype was seen many times. iRepertoire HTBI primers and Arm-PCR of CDR3 regions built TCR beta libraries. One entry per CDR3 protein results from TCRdb running MiXCR on the multiplex PCR reads. The sample has a few hundred thousand distinct CDR3 sequences; approximately 22% are singletons. The receptor comes from a female donor with Graves disease. Sequencing used peripheral blood mononuclear cells (PBMCs), obtained when the disease was refractory, from a patient treated with antithyroid drugs. The chain has TRBV12-3 or TRBV12-4 and TRBJ1-1; D remains ambiguous. CDR3 nucleotide sequence: TGTGCCAGCAGTTACCACAGCACCACTGAAGCTTTCTTT. Its protein is CASSYHSTTEAFF.